Each of the 17 T cell receptor beta chains below was sequenced from the same sample in a study of blood T cell repertoires in COVID-19. Produced via immunoSEQ multiplex PCR; TCRdb's table is partial and in-frame only. The table lists over 300,000 clones, around 85% of them singletons. The specimen sequenced was PBMCs or T cells enriched from blood (not recorded which). These receptors originate from a man aged 25 to 45 who had recovered from COVID-19.

The rearrangement links TRBV2 to TRBJ1-6; no firm D call. The CDR3 runs 14 residues. Germline values: CDR1 SNHLY, CDR2 FYNNEI. V lost 1 base to trimming and J lost 5 bases, with 6 bases between them. The CDR3 region has the DNA TGTGCCAGCAGTGAAGTCCACAATAATTCACCCCTCCACTTT. Protein sequence: CASSEVHNNSPLHF.

The genes are TRBV25-1 and TRBJ2-1, with 9 bases aligning to TRBD1. The V segment lost 6 bases and the J segment 10 bases; nucleotides outside the gene matches: 10. The CDR3 has 14 residues. Germline assignment: CDR1 MGHDK and CDR2 SYGVNS. This chain's CDR3 is CASRGTGSYLEQFF. DNA of the CDR3: TGTGCCAGCAGAGGGACAGGGAGCTACCTCGAGCAGTTCTTC.

This sequence joins TRBV5-1 and TRBJ2-5; D is possibly TRBD2 (6 bases). Per the germline V gene, CDR1 is SGHRS and CDR2 is YFSETQ. The CDR3 runs 14 residues. Trimming shortened V by 4 bases and J by 0 bases, and 10 bases separated the two germline ends. CDR3 region: CASSPAGNQETQYF. DNA of the CDR3: TGCGCCAGCAGCCCGGCGGGAAACCAAGAGACCCAGTACTTC.

The V call is TRBV6-4, the J call TRBJ2-2; 12 bases are a match to TRBD2. With V trimmed by 10 bases and J by 2 bases, 11 bases remained unmatched. CDR3 size: 17 residues. Germline CDR1 is MRHNA and CDR2 is SNTAGT. This CDR3 reads CATRGLAGGRNTGELFF. In nucleotides, the CDR3 is TGTGCCACACGGGGCCTAGCGGGGGGGCGCAACACCGGGGAGCTGTTTTTT.

The rearrangement uses TRBV5-1 and TRBJ1-2; TRBD1 is a possible D gene (5 bases). The CDR3 totals 13 residues. Trimming removed 4 bases from V and 6 bases from J, with 13 bases in between. Germline-derived CDR1 and CDR2 are SGHRS and YFSETQ. The CDR3 DNA reads as TGCGCCAGCAGCGACCAGGGTCTGCATGGCTACACCTTC. It is translated as CASSDQGLHGYTF.

The chain is built from TRBV3-1 (or the pseudogene TRBV3-2) and TRBJ2-2, with D perhaps TRBD1 (5 bases). Trimming removed 1 base from V and 5 bases from J, with 8 bases in between. Looked up from germline, CDR1 is LGHDT and CDR2 is YNNKEL (reference sequence). CDR3 size: 14 residues. DNA of the CDR3: TGTGCCAGCAGCCAAGGGCAGGGTACCGGGGAGCTGTTTTTT. Its translation: CASSQGQGTGELFF.

The chain is built from TRBV6-1 and TRBJ2-7; the D is unclear. Germline CDR1 MNHNS, CDR2 SASEGT. Trimming took 3 bases from V and 0 from J, leaving 9 bases between them. The length of the CDR3 is 14 residues. Written as DNA, the CDR3 is TGTGCCAGCAGTGACAGGCCGTACTCCTACGAGCAGTACTTC. Its translation: CASSDRPYSYEQYF.

V is TRBV9 and J is TRBJ1-6; 7 bases agree with TRBD1. The germline V gene has CDR1 SGDLS and CDR2 YYNGEE. V lost 2 bases to trimming and J lost 2 bases; unmatched junction nucleotides: 4. The CDR3 totals 16 residues. CDR3 nucleotides: TGTGCCAGCAGCGTTACTCAGGGGGCCTATAATTCACCCCTCCACTTT. Residues: CASSVTQGAYNSPLHF.

V is TRBV7-6 and J is TRBJ1-6; 7 nucleotides match TRBD1. The CDR3 covers 13 residues. The germline V gene has CDR1 SGHVS and CDR2 FNYEAQ. The V segment lost 5 bases and the J segment 13 bases; nucleotides outside the gene matches: 8. CDR3 residues: CASSGTADGPLHF. CDR3 nucleotides: TGTGCCAGCAGCGGGACAGCCGATGGGCCCCTCCACTTT. Drawing the rest from reference TRBV7-6 and TRBJ1-6, the complete variable domain is GAGVSQSPRYKVTKRGQDVALRCDPISGHVSLYWYRQALGQGPEFLTYFNYEAQQDKSGLPNDRFSAERPEGSISTLTIQRTEQRDSAMYRCASSGTADGPLHFGNGTRLTVT.

V gene TRBV25-1 combines with J gene TRBJ1-5, with a tentative D call TRBD1 (6 bases). The germline gives CDR1 MGHDK, CDR2 SYGVNS. The CDR3 is 18 residues long. With 1 base removed from V and 0 bases from J, the gap between germline ends came to 16 bases. In DNA, the CDR3 is TGTGCCAGCAGTGAATTGGGGGCACGCCTACATAGCAATCAGCCCCAGCATTTT. This translates into CASSELGARLHSNQPQHF.

The chain couples TRBV5-1 to TRBJ2-7, with 8 bases identical to TRBD2. The CDR3 length is 14 residues. Losses at the gene ends were 0 bases for V and 4 bases for J; bases not matched to a gene: 3. Germline CDR1 SGHRS, CDR2 YFSETQ. The CDR3 coding sequence is TGCGCCAGCAGCTTGGCTTTAGCGGGGTACGAGCAGTACTTC. It specifies CASSLALAGYEQYF.

V and J are TRBV3-1 (or the pseudogene TRBV3-2) and TRBJ2-4, with 11 bases that match TRBD2. This CDR3 comprises 21 residues. The V and J ends lost 4 bases and 2 bases, in that order; junction bases with no gene match: 19. Germline values: CDR1 LGHDT, CDR2 YNNKEL (reference sequence). Written as DNA, the CDR3 is TGTGCCAGCAGCCGATTTAGTGTGGGTAGCGGGGGGGCCTCGACCAAAAACATTCAGTACTTC. Protein product: CASSRFSVGSGGASTKNIQYF.

The CDR3 region is CASSRPGQGTYEQYF. CDR3 sequence (DNA): TGTGCCAGCAGCAGACCGGGACAGGGAACCTACGAGCAGTACTTC. The V and J genes are TRBV7-2 and TRBJ2-7; 9 bases are shared with TRBD1. This CDR3 spans 15 amino acids. Per germline, CDR1 SGHTA and CDR2 FQGNSA. The ends lost 5 bases at V and 2 bases at J; junction bases unmatched: 7.

This clone has a single count. The V gene is TRBV19, the J gene TRBJ1-2; 9 bases map to TRBD1. Germline V gene sequence: CDR1 LNHDA, CDR2 SQIVND (reference sequence). The trim removed 10 bases at V and 6 bases at J, leaving 6 bases unmatched. The CDR3 contains 12 residues. CDR3: CATTGTGNGYTF. As DNA, the CDR3 is TGTGCCACTACCGGGACAGGGAATGGCTACACCTTC.

This clone was seen just once. The chain links TRBV7-2 to TRBJ1-6, with D hard to call. Germline V lookup: CDR1 SGHTA, CDR2 FQGNSA. The CDR3 contains 13 residues. Trimming stripped 5 bases from V and 7 bases from J, with 9 bases between. CDR3 in DNA: TGTGCCAGCAGCCCCGAGCCCAATTCACCCCTCCACTTT. It translates to CASSPEPNSPLHF. Filled out from reference TRBV7-2 and TRBJ1-6, the complete variable domain reads GAGVSQSPSNKVTEKGKDVELRCDPISGHTALYWYRQSLGQGLEFLIYFQGNSAPDKSGLPSDRFSAERTGGSVSTLTIQRTQQEDSAVYLCASSPEPNSPLHFGNGTRLTVT.

The V and J genes are TRBV7-8 and TRBJ1-2, with 7 nucleotides matching TRBD1. V was pared by 4 bases and J by 4 bases, with 6 bases of the junction left unmatched. The CDR3 sequence is 14 residues long. Germline V gene lookup returns CDR1 SGHVS and CDR2 FQNEAQ. The CDR3: CASSSTGTAYGYTF. In nucleotides, the CDR3 is TGTGCCAGCAGCTCTACCGGGACAGCCTATGGCTACACCTTC.

The chain couples TRBV2 to TRBJ2-1; possibly TRBD2 for D (5 bases). The CDR3 is made up of 14 amino acids. The germline V gene encodes CDR1 SNHLY and CDR2 FYNNEI. The V and J ends lost 0 bases and 14 bases respectively, with 17 bases between them. This CDR3 reads CASSEAPSGLFEFF. In DNA, the CDR3 is TGTGCCAGCAGTGAAGCGCCCAGCGGCCTATTTGAGTTCTTC.